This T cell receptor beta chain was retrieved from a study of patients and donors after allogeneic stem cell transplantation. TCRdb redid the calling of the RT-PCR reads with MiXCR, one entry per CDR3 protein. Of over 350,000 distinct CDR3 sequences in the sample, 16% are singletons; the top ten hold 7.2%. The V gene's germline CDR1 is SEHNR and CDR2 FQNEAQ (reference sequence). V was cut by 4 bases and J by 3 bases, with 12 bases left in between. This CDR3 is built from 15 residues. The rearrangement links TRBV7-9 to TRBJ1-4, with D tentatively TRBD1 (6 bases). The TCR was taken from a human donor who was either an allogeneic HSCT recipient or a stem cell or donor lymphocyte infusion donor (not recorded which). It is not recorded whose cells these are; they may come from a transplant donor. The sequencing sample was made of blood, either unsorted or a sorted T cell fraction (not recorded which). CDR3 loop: CASSSHRVSNEKLFF. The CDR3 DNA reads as TGTGCCAGCAGCTCGCACAGGGTGTCTAATGAAAAACTGTTTTTT.